The source of this TCR beta chain is a study of blood T cell repertoires in COVID-19. Study-wide context: Acute and convalescent COVID-19 samples came from the United States, Italy and Spain.

In the authors' workflow: The assay estimated nucleated cells by amplifying reference gene primers. Profiling relied on immunoSEQ multiplex PCR, and the TCRdb table lists in-frame clones only, not all of them. D and trimming were read from the DNA, whereas the V and J calls and clone size are those reported in that table. The repertoire holds about 200,000 clones, with around 82% as singletons. In germline, CDR1 is MNHNS, CDR2 SASEGT. This CDR3 has 14 residues. V shed 3 bases and J shed 4 bases, with 12 bases lying between them. The cohort comprised adults aged roughly 18 to 100 years residing in approximately 25 US areas. Participant reports of clinical history set cohort assignment.

The chain has TRBV6-1 and TRBJ1-2, with D possibly TRBD1 on 6 matching bases. The TCR comes from a man aged 35 to 55 who had recovered from COVID-19. The sequenced sample consisted of PBMCs or T cells enriched from blood (not recorded which). The CDR3 sequence is CASSEGAGAYGYTF. In DNA form, the CDR3 reads TGTGCCAGCAGTGAGGGGGCAGGAGCCTATGGCTACACCTTC.